This T cell receptor beta chain was sequenced during a study of T cells in Graves' hyperthyroidism and ophthalmopathy. Study summary: It was at initial diagnosis, before any treatment, that peripheral blood was collected.

Trimming shortened V by 4 bases and J by 6 bases, and 16 bases separated the two germline ends. This CDR3 is built from 16 residues. Germline CDR1 and CDR2: KGHSH and LQKENI. Study results and limitations: In the analysis, a 13 V-J model separated ophthalmopathy from stable hyperthyroidism.

It was RNA transcripts that yielded the amplified TCR beta CDR3 regions. The HTBI set primed first-round TCR CDR3 RT-PCR. TCRdb ran MiXCR on the multiplex PCR reads and lists one entry per CDR3 protein. The table has approximately 400,000 distinct CDR3 sequences, approximately 15% seen once. There are many counts of this clonotype. Its antigen remains unidentified. Each diagnosis was grounded in clinical symptoms, serum thyroxine and TRAb, thyroid ultrasound, and orbital computed tomography. The rearrangement joins TRBV18 to TRBJ1-6, with D maybe TRBD1 (5 bases). What was sequenced was blood. This TCR was recovered from a woman under 30 with Graves' hyperthyroidism. As DNA, the CDR3 is TGTGCCAGCTCACTGGGACCGCCTCAGAGTAATTCACCCCTCCACTTT. It codes for CASSLGPPQSNSPLHF. The variable domain in full, completed from reference TRBV18 and TRBJ1-6, reads NAGVMQNPRHLVRRRGQEARLRCSPMKGHSHVYWYRQLPEEGLKFMVYLQKENIIDESGMPKERFSAEFPKEGPSILRIQQVVRGDSAAYFCASSLGPPQSNSPLHFGNGTRLTVT.